The 30 T cell receptor beta chains given below trace back to one sample, sequenced in a study of blood T cell repertoires in COVID-19. Generated by immunoSEQ multiplex PCR, the TCRdb table keeps only in-frame clones and is missing some. The sample shows about 75,000 clones, approximately 82% of them seen only once. Sequencing was performed on peripheral blood. Every receptor here comes from a woman aged 50 to 60 with acute or convalescent COVID-19.

The chain recombines TRBV5-1 with TRBJ2-3; 11 nucleotides align to TRBD1. The CDR3 runs 14 residues. V lost 6 bases to trimming and J lost 6 bases; unmatched junction nucleotides: 6. Germline CDR1 and CDR2: SGHRS and YFSETQ. CDR3 sequence: CASKGQGEFDTQYF. CDR3 sequence (DNA): TGCGCCAGCAAGGGACAGGGGGAATTTGATACGCAGTATTTT.

The chain employs TRBV5-1 and TRBJ1-4; a possible D gene is TRBD1 (6 bases). Per the germline V gene, CDR1 is SGHRS and CDR2 is YFSETQ. Deletions cut 2 bases from V and 0 bases from J, with 8 bases between. The CDR3 extends over 15 amino acids. For the CDR3, the DNA is TGCGCCAGCAGCTTCCGGGACACAACTAATGAAAAACTGTTTTTT. It codes for CASSFRDTTNEKLFF.

This clone showed up just a few times. V is TRBV2 and J is TRBJ1-5; 7 nucleotides match TRBD1. Looked up from germline, CDR1 is SNHLY and CDR2 is FYNNEI. The CDR3 spans 14 residues. The V gene end was trimmed by 6 bases and the J gene end by 0 bases; junction bases not matched to a gene: 2. CDR3 protein: CASRGQISNQPQHF. The CDR3 nucleotides read TGTGCCAGCAGGGGACAGATTAGCAATCAGCCCCAGCATTTT. The whole variable domain, remainder taken from reference TRBV2 and TRBJ1-5, is EPEVTQTPSHQVTQMGQEVILRCVPISNHLYFYWYRQILGQKVEFLVSFYNNEISEKSEIFDDQFSVERPDGSNFTLKIRSTKLEDSAMYFCASRGQISNQPQHFGDGTRLSIL.

This clone was observed a single time. The chain has TRBV14 and TRBJ2-7; weak D call: TRBD2 (6 bases). This CDR3 spans 16 amino acids. The germline V and J ends were trimmed by 4 bases and 0 bases, with 16 bases remaining between them. CDR1 and CDR2 from the germline V gene are SGHDN and FVKESK. The CDR3 DNA follows: TGTGCCAGCAGCCCTACTGGAGGGACCACCTCCTACGAGCAGTACTTC. It specifies CASSPTGGTTSYEQYF.

The chain has TRBV27 and TRBJ2-1; D possibly corresponds to TRBD1 (5 bases). Trimming removed 8 bases at V and 7 bases at J, with 24 bases between. Germline CDR1 reads MNHEY; CDR2 reads SMNVEV (reference sequence). This CDR3 has 16 amino acids. The CDR3: CASSPVGRHIGNEQFF. The CDR3 bases are TGTGCCAGCTCTCCTGTGGGGCGTCATATTGGGAATGAGCAGTTCTTC.

V gene TRBV6-2 or TRBV6-3 combines with J gene TRBJ1-1, with D possibly being TRBD1 (5 bases). Trimming cost V 6 bases and J 6 bases, with 11 bases left between them. This CDR3 comprises 12 residues. The germline gives CDR1 MNHEY, CDR2 SVGEGT. CDR3 DNA: TGTGCCAGCAGCAAGGGGAGGGCTGAAGCTTTCTTT. Translated: CASSKGRAEAFF.

The V call is TRBV14, the J call TRBJ2-1, with 7 bases identical to TRBD2. The CDR3 spans 14 residues. Germline assignment: CDR1 SGHDN and CDR2 FVKESK. V shed 6 bases and J 9 bases; nucleotides not matched to a gene: 11. The CDR3 here is CASRSGISWGEQFF. The DNA of the CDR3 is TGTGCCAGCAGGAGCGGGATATCTTGGGGTGAGCAGTTCTTC.

The chain combines TRBV9 with TRBJ1-1; D not certain. CDR1 and CDR2 from the germline V gene are SGDLS and YYNGEE. Trimming removed 0 bases from V and 2 bases from J, with 8 bases in between. This CDR3 has 14 residues. Here the CDR3 DNA reads TGTGCCAGCAGCGTAGGGCAGTATAACACTGAAGCTTTCTTT. Amino acid sequence: CASSVGQYNTEAFF.

V usage is TRBV10-3 and J usage is TRBJ1-5; maybe TRBD1 (5 bases). The CDR3 is made up of 14 amino acids. The ends were cut back, 3 bases at V and 0 bases at J, with 6 bases in the middle. Per the germline V gene, CDR1 is ENHRY and CDR2 is SYGVKD. CDR3 protein: CAISDRASNQPQHF. DNA of the CDR3: TGTGCCATCAGTGACAGGGCTAGCAATCAGCCCCAGCATTTT.

The chain employs TRBV28 and TRBJ1-1; TRBD1 matches at 9 bases. After removal of 4 bases from V and 4 bases from J, the junction contained 4 bases not matched to a gene. CDR1 and CDR2 from the germline V gene are MDHEN and SYDVKM. CDR3 length: 14 residues. The CDR3 loop is CASSSGQGFTEAFF. CDR3 in DNA: TGTGCCAGCAGTTCAGGACAGGGGTTCACTGAAGCTTTCTTT.

J is TRBJ2-5 and V is TRBV27; 10 positions agree with TRBD1. The CDR3 is 15 amino acids. The trim removed 5 bases at V and 5 bases at J, leaving 8 bases unmatched. The germline gives CDR1 MNHEY, CDR2 SMNVEV (reference sequence). CDR3: CASSLQTGGMETQYF. The CDR3 coding sequence is TGTGCCAGCAGTCTCCAGACAGGGGGCATGGAGACCCAGTACTTC.

The chain combines TRBV3-1 (or the pseudogene TRBV3-2) with TRBJ2-7; TRBD1 is a possible D gene (7 bases). CDR3 length: 17 residues. Trimming pared 1 base from V and 2 bases from J, leaving 18 bases between. Germline CDR1 LGHDT, CDR2 YNNKEL (reference sequence). The CDR3, as DNA: TGTGCCAGCAGCCAAGCCCAGGGGGGTACTTTCACCTACGAGCAGTACTTC. It translates to CASSQAQGGTFTYEQYF.

This rearrangement joins TRBV4-2 to TRBJ2-3; a possible D gene is TRBD1 (6 bases). The length of the CDR3 is 16 residues. CDR1 and CDR2 from the germline V gene are LGHNA and YNFKEQ. Trimming stripped 1 base from V and 2 bases from J, with 13 bases between. This CDR3 is CASSQGGLEYTDTQYF. CDR3 in DNA: TGTGCCAGCAGCCAAGGGGGGCTGGAGTACACAGATACGCAGTATTTT.

This chain uses TRBV6-2 or TRBV6-3 with TRBJ1-1; D is ambiguous. CDR1 and CDR2 from the germline V gene are MNHEY and SVGEGT. Trimming shortened V by 3 bases and J by 4 bases, and 6 bases separated the two germline ends. The CDR3 spans 12 residues. DNA of the CDR3: TGTGCCAGCAGTTATTACAGCACTGAAGCTTTCTTT. It specifies CASSYYSTEAFF.

The J gene is TRBJ1-2, the V gene TRBV7-9, with no clear D. Germline V gene lookup returns CDR1 SEHNR and CDR2 FQNEAQ (reference sequence). The CDR3 runs 14 residues. The V end lost 2 bases, the J end lost 8 bases, and 15 bases lay between the germline ends. DNA of the CDR3: TGTGCCAGCAGCTTAAGTTCAGTGGCTTTAGGCTACACCTTC. This codes for CASSLSSVALGYTF.

The chain recombines TRBV9 with TRBJ2-3; 9 positions match TRBD1. V lost 0 bases to trimming and J lost 2 bases; unmatched junction nucleotides: 7. The CDR3 runs to 17 residues. Germline V gene lookup returns CDR1 SGDLS and CDR2 YYNGEE. The CDR3, as DNA: TGTGCCAGCAGCGTAGAAGGGACAGGGAGAGTCACAGATACGCAGTATTTT. It yields the protein CASSVEGTGRVTDTQYF. Complete variable domain (other parts from reference TRBV9 and TRBJ2-3): DSGVTQTPKHLITATGQRVTLRCSPRSGDLSVYWYQQSLDQGLQFLIQYYNGEERAKGNILERFSAQQFPDLHSELNLSSLELGDSALYFCASSVEGTGRVTDTQYFGPGTRLTVL.

J is TRBJ2-1 and V is TRBV4-1; a possible D gene is TRBD2 (6 bases). The germline V gene encodes CDR1 MGHRA and CDR2 YSYEKL. The CDR3 loop spans 15 amino acids. V was pared by 2 bases and J by 8 bases, with 16 bases between. CDR3 sequence reads: CASSQLGLTRHEQFF. The CDR3 coding sequence is TGCGCCAGCAGCCAACTGGGCCTGACTAGGCATGAGCAGTTCTTC.

The CDR3 coding sequence is TGCGCCAGCAGCCCCGGCAATGAGCAGTTCTTC. Translating it yields CASSPGNEQFF. The V call is TRBV5-1, the J call TRBJ2-1; D unresolved. Germline loops: CDR1 SGHRS, CDR2 YFSETQ. The CDR3 spans 11 residues. Trimming took off 4 bases at V and 6 bases at J, with 5 bases between the two ends.

V usage is TRBV5-6 and J usage is TRBJ2-5; 10 bases are shared with TRBD2. The CDR3 spans 17 residues. The germline CDR1 and CDR2 sequences are SGHDT and YYEEEE. Germline trimming cut 3 bases from V and 4 bases from J; bases unmatched to any gene: 12. The CDR3 DNA reads as TGTGCCAGCAGCTGGTGGACTAGCGGAGGGGGGGTAGAGACCCAGTACTTC. It is translated as CASSWWTSGGGVETQYF.

The gene calls are TRBV6-6 and TRBJ1-2, with 8 bases aligning to TRBD1. This CDR3 comprises 15 residues. V shed 2 bases, J shed 2 bases, and the junction held 4 bases outside the gene matches. CDR1 is MNHNY, CDR2 SVGAGI, per germline (reference sequence). The CDR3 spells CASSYRQGPNYGYTF. CDR3 bases: TGTGCCAGCAGTTACCGACAGGGGCCAAACTATGGCTACACCTTC.

This chain connects TRBV5-1 to TRBJ1-3, with 7 positions matching TRBD1. The CDR3 totals 15 residues. Losses at the gene ends were 4 bases for V and 2 bases for J; bases not matched to a gene: 6. Looked up from germline, CDR1 is SGHRS and CDR2 is YFSETQ. As DNA, the CDR3 is TGCGCCAGCAGCAACACAGGGGACCCTGGAAACACCATATATTTT. Translating it yields CASSNTGDPGNTIYF. Drawing the rest from reference TRBV5-1 and TRBJ1-3, the complete variable domain is KAGVTQTPRYLIKTRGQQVTLSCSPISGHRSVSWYQQTPGQGLQFLFEYFSETQRNKGNFPGRFSGRQFSNSRSEMNVSTLELGDSALYLCASSNTGDPGNTIYFGEGSWLTVV.

The chain is built from TRBV11-2 and TRBJ2-5; D is possibly TRBD2 (6 bases). V lost 3 bases to trimming and J lost 4 bases, with 18 bases between them. The CDR3 sequence is 16 residues long. Germline V gene data show CDR1 as SGHAT and CDR2 as FQNNGV. The CDR3 is CASSLYRRRAGETQYF. For the CDR3, the DNA is TGTGCCAGCAGCTTGTACCGGAGGAGGGCGGGAGAGACCCAGTACTTC.

This chain joins TRBV10-2 and TRBJ1-1, with D perhaps TRBD1 (5 bases). V gave up 9 bases and J gave up 5 bases, with 19 bases separating them. CDR1 and CDR2 from the germline V gene are WSHSY and SAAADI. The CDR3 runs to 14 residues. The CDR3 coding sequence is TGCGCCAGTAGAGGCGGGGCCGGGGAGACTGAAGCTTTCTTT. Its translation is CASRGGAGETEAFF.

The rearrangement joins TRBV12-3 or TRBV12-4 to TRBJ1-1; the D gene is possibly TRBD1 (5 bases). The CDR3 runs 13 residues. V was shortened by 5 bases and J by 5 bases, with 12 bases between the two germline ends. The CDR3 coding sequence is TGTGCCAGCAGTGGCCAGGGTTGGACTGAAGCTTTCTTT. Residues: CASSGQGWTEAFF.

CDR3 nucleotides: TGTGCCGGGAACAGGGGGAGCAATCAGCCCCAGCATTTT. Amino acids: CAGNRGSNQPQHF. The chain employs TRBV2 and TRBJ1-5; TRBD1 agrees at 8 bases. The V gene's germline CDR1 is SNHLY and CDR2 FYNNEI. The CDR3 runs to 13 residues. V shed 11 bases and J 1 base; nucleotides not matched to a gene: 4.

In its sample, this clone was seen a few times. This rearrangement joins TRBV27 to TRBJ1-2; TRBD1 might be the D (5 bases). Germline assignment: CDR1 MNHEY and CDR2 SMNVEV (reference sequence). V was pared by 7 bases and J by 8 bases, with 14 bases between. The CDR3 runs to 12 residues. In DNA form, the CDR3 reads TGTGCCAGCACCCTCAGGGAGGAGGGCTACACCTTC. Protein: CASTLREEGYTF.

The chain joins TRBV10-2 to TRBJ2-1, with D possibly TRBD1 on 6 matching bases. CDR1 WSHSY and CDR2 SAAADI come from the germline V gene. The CDR3 has 15 amino acids. Trimming removed 4 bases at V and 4 bases at J, with 14 bases between. The CDR3 DNA sequence: TGCGCCAGCAGTGCAGCAGGGGCGGAATACAATGAGCAGTTCTTC. Translated: CASSAAGAEYNEQFF.

The chain links TRBV7-2 to TRBJ2-7; TRBD2 matches 7 bases. Trimming took 1 base from V and 3 from J; bases not matched to a gene: 6. This CDR3 region has 15 residues. From germline, CDR1 is SGHTA and CDR2 FQGNSA. CDR3 bases: TGTGCCAGCAGCTTAGATCAGGGAGGGTTCTACGAGCAGTACTTC. Amino acid sequence: CASSLDQGGFYEQYF. Full variable domain (missing parts from reference TRBV7-2 and TRBJ2-7): GAGVSQSPSNKVTEKGKDVELRCDPISGHTALYWYRQSLGQGLEFLIYFQGNSAPDKSGLPSDRFSAERTGGSVSTLTIQRTQQEDSAVYLCASSLDQGGFYEQYFGPGTRLTVT.

The rearrangement uses TRBV11-2 and TRBJ1-5; no clear D. Germline V gene data show CDR1 as SGHAT and CDR2 as FQNNGV. The CDR3 is 13 residues long. V dropped 1 base and J dropped 9 bases, with 10 bases sitting between them. CDR3: CASSLVAGGPQHF. As DNA, the CDR3 is TGTGCCAGCAGCTTAGTCGCGGGTGGGCCCCAGCATTTT.

The chain carries TRBV19 and TRBJ2-1, with D possibly being TRBD2 (6 bases). Per the germline V gene, CDR1 is LNHDA and CDR2 is SQIVND (reference sequence). This CDR3 has 16 amino acids. Trimming pared 7 bases from V and 0 bases from J, leaving 16 bases between. CDR3 in DNA: TGTGCCAGTATCGGGGGTCGGACCGGCTCCTACAATGAGCAGTTCTTC. It codes for CASIGGRTGSYNEQFF.